The 27 T cell receptor beta chains reported below all come from one sample, sequenced in a study of CD8 T cells in Susac syndrome. A quantity of about 0.45 to 1 ug RNA underwent reverse transcription using random hexamers. TCRdb redid the calling of the immunoSEQ multiplex PCR reads with MiXCR, one entry per CDR3 protein. The profile shows about 69,000 distinct CDR3 sequences, roughly 90% of them singletons. Input material: CD8+ T cells from PBMCs. These receptors were obtained from a human donor with multiple sclerosis.

The chain links TRBV10-2 to TRBJ1-4; tentative D call: TRBD1 (6 bases). This CDR3 has 13 residues. CDR1 is WSHSY and CDR2 is SAAADI in the germline V gene. Trimming pared 1 base from V and 12 bases from J, leaving 12 bases between. The CDR3 region is CASSEFRTDELFF. The CDR3 DNA sequence: TGCGCCAGCAGTGAGTTTAGGACAGACGAACTGTTTTTT.

The chain employs TRBV4-3 and TRBJ2-1, with a tentative D call TRBD1 (5 bases). Germline lookup yields CDR1 LGHNA and CDR2 YSLEER. The CDR3 covers 15 residues. V shed 1 base and J shed 6 bases, with 13 bases lying between them. This chain's CDR3 is CASSQGSGALNEQFF. The CDR3 DNA follows: TGCGCCAGCAGCCAAGGTTCTGGGGCTCTCAATGAGCAGTTCTTC.

The chain has TRBV7-3 and TRBJ2-5, with D perhaps given as TRBD1 or TRBD2 (5 bases each). Germline V gene lookup returns CDR1 SGHTA and CDR2 FQGTGA. This CDR3 region has 13 residues. The germline V and J ends were trimmed by 6 bases and 2 bases, with 10 bases remaining between them. CDR3 nucleotides: TGTGCCAGCAGGACGGGACCGCAAGAGACCCAGTACTTC. Its protein is CASRTGPQETQYF.

The chain recombines TRBV28 with TRBJ2-2; 7 bases fit TRBD1. The V gene's germline CDR1 is MDHEN and CDR2 SYDVKM. This CDR3 is 15 amino acids long. Trimming at V came to 3 bases and at J to 2 bases, leaving 3 bases not matched to a gene. The CDR3 nucleotides read TGTGCCAGCAGTTTGGGGACAGCTAACACCGGGGAGCTGTTTTTT. Amino acid sequence: CASSLGTANTGELFF.

The CDR3 nucleotides are TGTGCCAGCAGCCTAAAAGGGAGCGGAACCTACGAGCAGTACTTC. This translates into CASSLKGSGTYEQYF. The chain joins TRBV14 to TRBJ2-7; D is perhaps TRBD2 (5 bases). The V gene lost 4 bases and the J gene lost 2 bases, with 15 bases spanning the gap. Germline assignment: CDR1 SGHDN and CDR2 FVKESK. This CDR3 comprises 15 residues. The full variable domain, completed using reference TRBV14 and TRBJ2-7, is EAGVTQFPSHSVIEKGQTVTLRCDPISGHDNLYWYRRVMGKEIKFLLHFVKESKQDESGMPNNRFLAERTGGTYSTLKVQPAELEDSGVYFCASSLKGSGTYEQYFGPGTRLTVT.

CDR3 residues: CASSQDIYTGGIQPQHF. DNA for the CDR3: TGCGCCAGCAGCCAAGACATTTACACAGGGGGTATCCAGCCCCAGCATTTT. The chain links TRBV4-1 to TRBJ1-5, with 8 bases that match TRBD1. The CDR3 totals 17 residues. V trimming: 0 bases; J trimming: 7 bases; junction bases outside the gene matches: 11. Germline V gene lookup returns CDR1 MGHRA and CDR2 YSYEKL.

This chain links TRBV7-8 with TRBJ2-1, with D unresolved. Per germline, CDR1 SGHVS and CDR2 FQNEAQ. The germline V and J ends were trimmed by 5 bases and 0 bases, with 8 bases remaining between them. CDR3 length equals 14 residues. This CDR3 reads CASSETNSYNEQFF. In DNA, the CDR3 is TGTGCCAGCAGCGAAACAAACTCCTACAATGAGCAGTTCTTC.

V is TRBV10-2 and J is TRBJ1-3; TRBD1 is a possible D gene (6 bases). In germline, CDR1 is WSHSY, CDR2 SAAADI. CDR3 length equals 15 residues. Trimming removed 6 bases at V and 1 base at J, with 13 bases between. The CDR3 sequence: CASRAGTTSGNTIYF. As DNA, the CDR3 is TGCGCCAGCAGAGCCGGGACAACTTCTGGAAACACCATATATTTT.

This clonotype was observed a few times. V and J are TRBV6-4 and TRBJ2-1; 11 nucleotides match TRBD2. V shed 4 bases and J 4 bases; nucleotides not matched to a gene: 3. This CDR3 has 15 residues. The germline V gene has CDR1 MRHNA and CDR2 SNTAGT. The CDR3, as DNA: TGTGCCAGCAGTGGAGGGACTAGCGGATACAATGAGCAGTTCTTC. Amino acids: CASSGGTSGYNEQFF.

This clonotype came up once. The chain couples TRBV30 to TRBJ2-1; 10 bases map to TRBD1. The CDR3 extends over 15 amino acids. In germline, CDR1 is GTSNPN, CDR2 SVGIG (reference sequence). V trimming: 8 bases; J trimming: 1 base; junction bases outside the gene matches: 8. The CDR3 is CAGGQGVSSYNEQFF. The CDR3, as DNA: TGTGCCGGAGGACAGGGGGTGTCATCCTACAATGAGCAGTTCTTC.

The rearrangement links TRBV2 to TRBJ2-7; D call uncertain. V dropped 3 bases and J dropped 2 bases, with 8 bases sitting between them. Germline assignment: CDR1 SNHLY and CDR2 FYNNEI. This CDR3 spans 13 amino acids. For the CDR3, the DNA is TGTGCCAGCAGTGAGATCACCCCCTACGAGCAGTACTTC. Protein: CASSEITPYEQYF.

The V and J genes are TRBV5-6 and TRBJ2-7, with 7 bases identical to TRBD1. Germline assignment: CDR1 SGHDT and CDR2 YYEEEE. This CDR3 contains 14 residues. V was clipped by 4 bases and J by 3 bases; unmatched bases: 7. The CDR3 loop reads CASSPQGSYYEQYF. The CDR3 region has the DNA TGTGCCAGCAGCCCACAGGGGTCCTACTACGAGCAGTACTTC.

This clonotype was counted once. The V and J genes are TRBV5-6 and TRBJ2-1, with 7 nucleotides matching TRBD1. V lost 3 bases, J lost 0 bases, and 15 bases stayed unmatched. Germline assignment: CDR1 SGHDT and CDR2 YYEEEE. CDR3 size: 19 residues. CDR3: CASSSMGTDLTHSYNEQFF. The CDR3 DNA sequence: TGTGCCAGCAGCTCAATGGGGACAGACCTAACCCACTCCTACAATGAGCAGTTCTTC.

DNA for the CDR3: TGTGCCAGTAGTGTGGGGTACTCTGGGGCCAACGTCCTGACTTTC. Translated: CASSVGYSGANVLTF. The chain has TRBV19 and TRBJ2-6; D not certain. V lost 5 bases, J lost 0 bases, and 8 bases lay in between. This CDR3 is 15 amino acids long. The germline gives CDR1 LNHDA, CDR2 SQIVND (reference sequence). Together with reference TRBV19 and TRBJ2-6, the CDR3 gives the full variable domain: DGGITQSPKYLFRKEGQNVTLSCEQNLNHDAMYWYRQDPGQGLRLIYYSQIVNDFQKGDIAEGYSVSREKKESFPLTVTSAQKNPTAFYLCASSVGYSGANVLTFGAGSRLTVL.

The rearrangement joins TRBV30 to TRBJ2-2; the match to TRBD2 covers 10 bases. Germline loops: CDR1 GTSNPN, CDR2 SVGIG (reference sequence). The CDR3 runs to 15 residues. Trimming cost V 4 bases and J 7 bases; bases outside gene matches: 9. CDR3 sequence: CAWTLAGEFDGELFF. In nucleotides, the CDR3 is TGTGCCTGGACGCTAGCGGGGGAGTTCGACGGGGAGCTGTTTTTT. The variable domain in full, completed from reference TRBV30 and TRBJ2-2, reads SQTIHQWPATLVQPVGSPLSLECTVEGTSNPNLYWYRQAAGRGLQLLFYSVGIGQISSEVPQNLSASRPQDRQFILSSKKLLLSDSGFYLCAWTLAGEFDGELFFGEGSRLTVL.

J is TRBJ2-2 and V is TRBV12-3 or TRBV12-4, with 12 bases lining up with TRBD2. J was trimmed by 6 bases and V by 6 bases; bases with no gene match: 11. There are 17 residues in the CDR3. In DNA form, the CDR3 reads TGTGCCAGCAGACTCTTTCTAGCGGGAGGGTGGGCCGGGGAGCTGTTTTTT. This translates into CASRLFLAGGWAGELFF.

This clonotype was seen a single time. The V gene is TRBV9, the J gene TRBJ2-1, with D uncertain. CDR3 length: 12 residues. The germline CDR1 and CDR2 sequences are SGDLS and YYNGEE. V lost 0 bases, J lost 8 bases, and 6 bases lay in between. The CDR3 here is CASSVEVDEQFF. As DNA, the CDR3 is TGTGCCAGCAGCGTAGAGGTAGATGAGCAGTTCTTC. Variable domain in full (rest from reference TRBV9 and TRBJ2-1): DSGVTQTPKHLITATGQRVTLRCSPRSGDLSVYWYQQSLDQGLQFLIQYYNGEERAKGNILERFSAQQFPDLHSELNLSSLELGDSALYFCASSVEVDEQFFGPGTRLTVL.

This clonotype was seen a single time. V usage is TRBV7-8 and J usage is TRBJ2-7, with 9 nucleotides matching TRBD2. Germline values: CDR1 SGHVS, CDR2 FQNEAQ. V lost 1 base and J lost 6; bases outside the gene matches: 4. The CDR3 runs to 14 residues. The CDR3 loop reads CASSLGGLAGEQYF. The CDR3 coding sequence is TGTGCCAGCAGCTTAGGGGGACTAGCTGGCGAGCAGTACTTC.

In DNA, the CDR3 is TGCGCCAGCAGCCAAGCAGGGCACACTGAAGCTTTCTTT. Protein product: CASSQAGHTEAFF. This chain uses TRBV4-3 with TRBJ1-1; a weak D match, TRBD1 (5 bases). CDR1 is LGHNA and CDR2 is YSLEER in the germline V gene. This CDR3 region has 13 residues. Trimming shortened V by 1 base and J by 3 bases, and 6 bases separated the two germline ends.

CDR3 DNA sequence: TGTGCCAGCAGCCAAGGGGACAGCACCTACGAGCAGTACTTC. Translation: CASSQGDSTYEQYF. This rearrangement joins TRBV5-6 to TRBJ2-7; 7 bases map to TRBD1. Trimming cost V 4 bases and J 2 bases; bases outside gene matches: 6. The CDR3 length is 14 residues. Germline CDR1 reads SGHDT; CDR2 reads YYEEEE.

The genes are TRBV19 and TRBJ1-1, with 9 bases aligning to TRBD1. V dropped 3 bases and J dropped 5; count of bases not matched to a gene: 4. The CDR3 is 14 residues long. Germline lookup yields CDR1 LNHDA and CDR2 SQIVND (reference sequence). The DNA of the CDR3 is TGTGCCAGTAGTATTGGGACAGGGCTAACTGAAGCTTTCTTT. This encodes CASSIGTGLTEAFF. The full variable domain, with the rest looked up from reference TRBV19 and TRBJ1-1, is DGGITQSPKYLFRKEGQNVTLSCEQNLNHDAMYWYRQDPGQGLRLIYYSQIVNDFQKGDIAEGYSVSREKKESFPLTVTSAQKNPTAFYLCASSIGTGLTEAFFGQGTRLTVV.

This rearrangement joins TRBV12-5 to TRBJ2-1; unclear D gene. The CDR3 totals 13 residues. The V end lost 2 bases, the J end lost 4 bases, and 6 bases lay between the germline ends. Germline CDR1 LGHNT, CDR2 FRNRAP. The CDR3 protein is CASGLTLYNEQFF. The CDR3 DNA reads as TGTGCTAGTGGTTTGACCCTTTACAATGAGCAGTTCTTC.

This chain connects TRBV12-3 or TRBV12-4 to TRBJ1-4, with unresolved D. V gave up 7 bases and J gave up 8 bases, with 8 bases separating them. The CDR3 covers 11 residues. The DNA for the CDR3 is TGTGCCAGCACCTCAGAGGAAAAACTGTTTTTT. Its protein product is CASTSEEKLFF.

This sequence joins TRBV10-3 and TRBJ2-5; the D gene is possibly TRBD1 (5 bases). V was clipped by 2 bases and J by 6 bases, with 13 bases between them. The CDR3 length is 14 residues. CDR1 and CDR2 from the germline V gene are ENHRY and SYGVKD. CDR3 coding DNA: TGTGCCATCAGTGAGGGGCCACCAGGGAAGACCCAGTACTTC. It translates to CAISEGPPGKTQYF.

The CDR3 is CASRVTGGTIYF. For the CDR3, the DNA is TGTGCCAGCAGGGTTACAGGGGGCACCATATATTTT. This chain joins TRBV11-2 and TRBJ1-3; TRBD1 matches at 8 bases. The CDR3 runs to 12 residues. Germline V gene lookup returns CDR1 SGHAT and CDR2 FQNNGV. V gave up 6 bases and J gave up 9 bases; unmatched junction bases: 4.

The chain combines TRBV12-3 or TRBV12-4 with TRBJ1-5, with a possible D match to TRBD1 (5 bases). Between the trimmed V and J ends, which lost 5 bases and 7 bases, there was a span of 12 bases. The CDR3 is 13 residues long. The DNA of the CDR3 is TGTGCCAGCAGTCCTGGGGGTAAGCAGCCCCAGCATTTT. It codes for CASSPGGKQPQHF.

The chain uses TRBV12-3 or TRBV12-4 and TRBJ2-7; D unclear. The germline V and J ends were trimmed by 7 bases and 4 bases, with 11 bases remaining between them. The CDR3 is 12 amino acids. Here the CDR3 reads CASTNEGYEQYF. CDR3 in DNA: TGTGCCAGCACCAACGAAGGATACGAGCAGTACTTC.